These 21 T cell receptor beta chains originate from one sample sequenced in a study of blood T cell repertoires in COVID-19. The method was immunoSEQ multiplex PCR; TCRdb's version includes in-frame clones alone and lacks a portion of them. The sample yields a few hundred thousand clones, 65% to 85% seen once. The sequencing input was peripheral blood. Every receptor here comes from a woman aged 40 to 50 who had recovered from COVID-19.

In the case of this clone: This same CDR3 is encoded by further DNA sequences in the sample. This sequence joins TRBV28 and TRBJ1-1; D is unclear. Germline V gene data show CDR1 as MDHEN and CDR2 as SYDVKM. V shed 3 bases and J shed 1 base, with 9 bases lying between them. CDR3 size: 14 residues. The CDR3 DNA reads TGTGCCAGCAGTTTGGGCAGGCGGAACACTGAAGCTTTCTTT. It encodes CASSLGRRNTEAFF.

The chain joins TRBV5-1 to TRBJ2-3; 7 bases fit TRBD1. The V gene end was trimmed by 1 base and the J gene end by 4 bases; junction bases not matched to a gene: 3. The CDR3 loop spans 14 amino acids. From germline, CDR1 is SGHRS and CDR2 YFSETQ. The CDR3 reads CASSLRQGSDTQYF. CDR3 nucleotide sequence: TGCGCCAGCAGCTTGCGACAGGGTTCAGATACGCAGTATTTT. The full variable domain, completed using reference TRBV5-1 and TRBJ2-3, is KAGVTQTPRYLIKTRGQQVTLSCSPISGHRSVSWYQQTPGQGLQFLFEYFSETQRNKGNFPGRFSGRQFSNSRSEMNVSTLELGDSALYLCASSLRQGSDTQYFGPGTRLTVL.

Concerning this clone itself: The same CDR3 also results from other DNA sequences found in this sample. The chain has TRBV30 and TRBJ1-1; TRBD1 matches 7 bases. Trimming cost V 4 bases and J 2 bases; bases outside gene matches: 4. CDR3 length equals 13 residues. CDR1 and CDR2 (germline): GTSNPN, SVGIG (reference sequence). CDR3 sequence (DNA): TGTGCCTGGACGGGACAGCTTAACACTGAAGCTTTCTTT. It encodes CAWTGQLNTEAFF. The full variable domain, with the rest looked up from reference TRBV30 and TRBJ1-1, is SQTIHQWPATLVQPVGSPLSLECTVEGTSNPNLYWYRQAAGRGLQLLFYSVGIGQISSEVPQNLSASRPQDRQFILSSKKLLLSDSGFYLCAWTGQLNTEAFFGQGTRLTVV.

The J gene is TRBJ2-7, the V gene TRBV19; D is uncertain. Germline assignment: CDR1 LNHDA and CDR2 SQIVND (reference sequence). The CDR3 has 13 amino acids. V lost 0 bases, J lost 6 bases, and 9 bases lay in between. The CDR3 protein is CASSIDDRLEQYF. CDR3 in DNA: TGTGCCAGTAGTATAGATGATAGACTCGAGCAGTACTTC.

The chain links TRBV27 to TRBJ1-2; D ambiguous. CDR1 is MNHEY, CDR2 SMNVEV, per germline (reference sequence). The V end lost 6 bases, the J end lost 6 bases, and 11 bases lay between the germline ends. The CDR3 extends over 12 amino acids. The chain's CDR3 is CASRASINGYTF. CDR3 DNA: TGTGCCAGCAGGGCTAGTATCAATGGCTACACCTTC.

The J gene is TRBJ2-7, the V gene TRBV6-6; D is perhaps TRBD2 (7 bases). The V end was cut by 6 bases, the J end by 3 bases, with 21 bases between. The CDR3 is made up of 16 amino acids. CDR1 and CDR2 from the germline V gene are MNHNY and SVGAGI (reference sequence). CDR3 region: CASRRSASGGFYEQYF. In DNA form, the CDR3 reads TGTGCCAGCAGACGATCCGCTTCGGGGGGCTTCTACGAGCAGTACTTC.

The chain joins TRBV28 to TRBJ1-1; D unresolved. CDR3 length: 12 residues. Germline values: CDR1 MDHEN, CDR2 SYDVKM. Trimming took off 6 bases at V and 5 bases at J, with 10 bases between the two ends. This CDR3 reads CASSRGRTEAFF. The CDR3 coding sequence is TGTGCCAGCAGCAGAGGGAGGACTGAAGCTTTCTTT.

There are a few counts of this clone. The chain recombines TRBV27 with TRBJ1-2, with unresolved D. Deletions cut 3 bases from V and 4 bases from J, with 9 bases between. Germline values: CDR1 MNHEY, CDR2 SMNVEV (reference sequence). The CDR3 length is 13 residues. The CDR3 is CASSFGRSYGYTF. CDR3 DNA sequence: TGTGCCAGCAGTTTTGGCAGGTCCTATGGCTACACCTTC.

This chain uses TRBV7-9 with TRBJ2-3, with D maybe TRBD2 (6 bases). The CDR3 has 17 residues. In germline, CDR1 is SEHNR, CDR2 FQNEAQ (reference sequence). Trimming removed 5 bases at V and 1 base at J, with 19 bases between. The CDR3 DNA sequence: TGTGCCAGCAGCCCCGCGGGGACCGGTCCTCGCACAGATACGCAGTATTTT. It translates to CASSPAGTGPRTDTQYF.

The rearrangement joins TRBV18 to TRBJ1-6; D might be TRBD1 (5 bases). CDR3 length: 15 amino acids. V was clipped by 1 base and J by 10 bases, with 14 bases between them. Germline CDR1 is KGHSH and CDR2 is LQKENI. CDR3 region: CASSPRRGEDSPLHF. DNA for the CDR3: TGTGCCAGCTCACCACGAAGGGGTGAAGACTCACCCCTCCACTTT. The variable domain in full, with the rest retrieved from reference TRBV18 and TRBJ1-6, is NAGVMQNPRHLVRRRGQEARLRCSPMKGHSHVYWYRQLPEEGLKFMVYLQKENIIDESGMPKERFSAEFPKEGPSILRIQQVVRGDSAAYFCASSPRRGEDSPLHFGNGTRLTVT.

The CDR3 spells CASSELGGPQHF. The CDR3 DNA reads as TGTGCCAGCAGTGAATTAGGGGGACCCCAGCATTTT. J is TRBJ1-5 and V is TRBV25-1; the D gene is possibly TRBD1 (6 bases). Germline CDR1 is MGHDK and CDR2 is SYGVNS. The CDR3 has 12 amino acids. With 1 base removed from V and 10 bases from J, the gap between germline ends came to 8 bases.

DNA for the CDR3: TGTGCCAGCAGACTAGCTATTGAGCAGTTCTTC. Protein product: CASRLAIEQFF. The chain uses TRBV2 and TRBJ2-1; D is possibly TRBD2 (6 bases). This CDR3 spans 11 amino acids. Germline CDR1 SNHLY, CDR2 FYNNEI. Trimming took 6 bases from V and 9 from J, leaving 9 bases between them.

This chain joins TRBV3-1 (or the pseudogene TRBV3-2) and TRBJ1-5; perhaps TRBD1 as D (5 bases). Trimming shortened V by 4 bases and J by 10 bases, and 11 bases separated the two germline ends. This CDR3 spans 12 amino acids. In germline, CDR1 is LGHDT, CDR2 YNNKEL (reference sequence). As DNA, the CDR3 is TGTGCCAGCAGCCTCCGGGACTCCCCCCAGCATTTT. Translated: CASSLRDSPQHF.

The chain links TRBV5-1 to TRBJ1-4; D is possibly TRBD1 (5 bases). The V end lost 5 bases, the J end lost 3 bases, and 14 bases lay between the germline ends. This CDR3 spans 15 amino acids. From germline, CDR1 is SGHRS and CDR2 YFSETQ. The CDR3 region has the DNA TGCGCCAGCAGACCGGGGGGAGTAGCTAATGAAAAACTGTTTTTT. Amino acids: CASRPGGVANEKLFF.

This chain connects TRBV30 to TRBJ1-2, with TRBD1 as a possible D gene (6 bases). This CDR3 region has 12 residues. The germline gives CDR1 GTSNPN, CDR2 SVGIG (reference sequence). Trimming took off 2 bases at V and 8 bases at J, with 12 bases between the two ends. The chain's CDR3 is CAWSRPGGGYTF. The CDR3 DNA is TGTGCCTGGAGTCGCCCGGGGGGCGGCTACACCTTC.

The CDR3 DNA sequence: TGTGCCTCCTCCCCCGGCGGGGTCCGATGGGGTTTGAACACTGAAGCTTTCTTT. Encoded protein: CASSPGGVRWGLNTEAFF. V is TRBV19 and J is TRBJ1-1; D ambiguous. The CDR3 contains 18 residues. The ends were cut back, 11 bases at V and 0 bases at J, with 28 bases in the middle. Germline V CDR1 and CDR2: LNHDA, SQIVND (reference sequence).

The chain uses TRBV30 and TRBJ2-3; TRBD2 aligns across 12 bases. CDR1 GTSNPN and CDR2 SVGIG come from the germline V gene (reference sequence). Unmatched junction bases numbered 10, after V lost 3 bases and J lost 6 bases. The CDR3 consists of 16 residues. The CDR3: CAWSLSLAGGPDTQYF. DNA of the CDR3: TGTGCCTGGAGCCTAAGCCTAGCGGGGGGGCCTGATACGCAGTATTTT. The full variable domain, with the rest looked up from reference TRBV30 and TRBJ2-3, is SQTIHQWPATLVQPVGSPLSLECTVEGTSNPNLYWYRQAAGRGLQLLFYSVGIGQISSEVPQNLSASRPQDRQFILSSKKLLLSDSGFYLCAWSLSLAGGPDTQYFGPGTRLTVL.

The chain couples TRBV11-3 to TRBJ2-1, with 10 bases identical to TRBD2. Trimming at V came to 0 bases and at J to 2 bases, leaving 4 bases not matched to a gene. The CDR3 spans 17 residues. Germline CDR1 reads SGHNT; CDR2 reads YENEEA. The CDR3 here is CASSLEVAGGTYNEQFF. In nucleotides, the CDR3 is TGTGCCAGCAGCTTAGAAGTAGCGGGGGGAACCTACAATGAGCAGTTCTTC.

The chain uses TRBV5-1 and TRBJ1-2; the D is unclear. The germline V gene has CDR1 SGHRS and CDR2 YFSETQ. Trimming left V 0 bases short and J 0 bases short, with 9 bases between. The CDR3 contains 15 residues. The CDR3: CASSLELTANYGYTF. DNA of the CDR3: TGCGCCAGCAGCTTGGAACTGACTGCTAACTATGGCTACACCTTC.

This clone was counted a single time. This sequence joins TRBV2 and TRBJ2-1; D call uncertain. Germline CDR1 SNHLY, CDR2 FYNNEI. The length of the CDR3 is 14 residues. Trimming removed 4 bases at V and 2 bases at J, with 9 bases between. The CDR3 here is CASSGATTYNEQFF. The CDR3 DNA sequence: TGTGCCAGCAGTGGAGCAACTACCTACAATGAGCAGTTCTTC. Using reference TRBV2 and TRBJ2-1 for the parts outside the CDR3, the full variable domain is EPEVTQTPSHQVTQMGQEVILRCVPISNHLYFYWYRQILGQKVEFLVSFYNNEISEKSEIFDDQFSVERPDGSNFTLKIRSTKLEDSAMYFCASSGATTYNEQFFGPGTRLTVL.

This chain uses TRBV20-1 with TRBJ2-1; 7 nucleotides agree with TRBD2. The CDR3 is 15 amino acids. In germline, CDR1 is DFQATT, CDR2 SNEGSKA (reference sequence). After removal of 3 bases from V and 5 bases from J, the junction contained 10 bases not matched to a gene. In DNA form, the CDR3 reads TGCAGTGCTAGTAGCGCTGGACTAGGAGACAATGAGCAGTTCTTC. It translates to CSASSAGLGDNEQFF.